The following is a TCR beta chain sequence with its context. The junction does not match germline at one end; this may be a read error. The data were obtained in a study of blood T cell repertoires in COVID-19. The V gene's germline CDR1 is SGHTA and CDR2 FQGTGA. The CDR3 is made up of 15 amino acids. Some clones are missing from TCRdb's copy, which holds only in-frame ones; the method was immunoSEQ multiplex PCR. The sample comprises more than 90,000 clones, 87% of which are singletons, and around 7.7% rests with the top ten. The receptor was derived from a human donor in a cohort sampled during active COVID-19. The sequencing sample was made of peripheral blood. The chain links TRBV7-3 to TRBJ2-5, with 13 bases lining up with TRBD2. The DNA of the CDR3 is TGTGCCAGCAGCCGACTAGCGGGGGGCCAAGAGCCCCAGTACTTC. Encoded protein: CASSRLAGGQEPQYF. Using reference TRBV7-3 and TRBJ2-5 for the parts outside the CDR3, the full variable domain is GAGVSQTPSNKVTEKGKYVELRCDPISGHTALYWYRQSLGQGPEFLIYFQGTGAADDSGLPNDRFFAVRPEGSVSTLKIQRTERGDSAVYLCASSRLAGGQEPQYFGPGTRLLVL.